One sample yielded the 11 T cell receptor beta chains listed below, sequenced in a study of cytomegalovirus exposure and HLA in healthy donors. The PCR was carried out with 60 Vbeta primers and 13 Jbeta primers. Sequenced by immunoSEQ multiplex PCR; TCRdb stores in-frame clones only, minus some. The sample records roughly 230,000 clones, 92% being singletons. Sequencing was carried out using PBMCs. The source of these receptors is a girl aged 2 to 9 in good health and CMV-seronegative.

The chain couples TRBV7-8 to TRBJ2-5; 7 nucleotides match TRBD2. The CDR3 contains 13 residues. The V gene's germline CDR1 is SGHVS and CDR2 FQNEAQ. V was clipped by 7 bases and J by 3 bases; unmatched bases: 5. In DNA, the CDR3 is TGTGCCAGCACCCGGGAGGTGGAAGAGACCCAGTACTTC. Amino acids: CASTREVEETQYF.

The chain recombines TRBV27 with TRBJ2-2, with a possible D match to TRBD1 (6 bases). Germline CDR1 MNHEY, CDR2 SMNVEV (reference sequence). The CDR3 spans 17 residues. Trimming cost V 4 bases and J 5 bases, with 20 bases left between them. This chain's CDR3 is CASSSFGTNVRTGELFF. The CDR3 DNA sequence: TGTGCCAGCAGTTCCTTTGGGACAAATGTACGGACCGGGGAGCTGTTTTTT.

This clone was found once. The V and J genes are TRBV4-1 and TRBJ2-1; 15 bases line up with TRBD2. J was trimmed by 8 bases and V by 2 bases; bases with no gene match: 1. CDR3 length: 15 residues. Germline V CDR1 and CDR2: MGHRA, YSYEKL. As DNA, the CDR3 is TGCGCCAGCAGCCAACGGACTAGCGGGAGGGATGAGCAGTTCTTC. Translating it yields CASSQRTSGRDEQFF.

The chain couples TRBV10-1 to TRBJ2-7; 7 nucleotides agree with TRBD2. The V and J ends lost 3 bases and 2 bases, in that order; junction bases with no gene match: 10. This CDR3 has 16 residues. Looked up from germline, CDR1 is WNHNN and CDR2 is SYGVQD (reference sequence). CDR3 DNA: TGCGCCAGCAGTGAATCTCGGCCTAGCGGTCCCTACGAGCAGTACTTC. Translation gives CASSESRPSGPYEQYF.

The chain combines TRBV2 with TRBJ1-2; TRBD1 aligns across 10 bases. Germline values: CDR1 SNHLY, CDR2 FYNNEI. The CDR3 sequence is 16 residues long. V gave up 9 bases and J gave up 3 bases; unmatched junction bases: 13. CDR3 nucleotides: TGTGCCAGGAGTCCCGGGACAGGGGAACCTGACTATGGCTACACCTTC. Encoded protein: CARSPGTGEPDYGYTF.

V and J are TRBV11-2 and TRBJ2-7; D perhaps matches TRBD1 (5 bases). Germline V gene sequence: CDR1 SGHAT, CDR2 FQNNGV. V gave up 1 base and J gave up 3 bases, with 13 bases separating them. The CDR3 has 15 residues. The DNA for the CDR3 is TGTGCCAGCAGCTTAGCCAGGGCGCCTGGCTACGAGCAGTACTTC. It is translated as CASSLARAPGYEQYF.

This chain links TRBV15 with TRBJ1-1; weak D call: TRBD1 (6 bases). CDR1 and CDR2 from the germline V gene are LNHNV and YYDKDF (reference sequence). The CDR3 loop spans 13 amino acids. The germline V and J ends were trimmed by 5 bases and 1 base, with 8 bases remaining between them. As DNA, the CDR3 is TGTGCCACCAGCGAAGGGGGGAACACTGAAGCTTTCTTT. Its translation: CATSEGGNTEAFF.

The chain has TRBV13 and TRBJ1-5, with no clear D. The CDR3 runs 18 residues. V lost 4 bases and J lost 0, with 19 bases in between. Germline assignment: CDR1 PRHDT and CDR2 FYEKMQ (reference sequence). This chain's CDR3 is CASSSNFAESYSNQPQHF. The CDR3 DNA follows: TGTGCCAGCAGCTCCAACTTCGCGGAGAGTTATAGCAATCAGCCCCAGCATTTT.

The chain uses TRBV7-2 and TRBJ1-2, with 9 nucleotides matching TRBD1. V was pared by 4 bases and J by 3 bases, with 6 bases of the junction left unmatched. Germline V CDR1 and CDR2: SGHTA, FQGNSA. The CDR3 sequence is 15 residues long. The DNA for the CDR3 is TGTGCCAGCAGCTCCCGGACAGGGGTTGACTATGGCTACACCTTC. Residues: CASSSRTGVDYGYTF.

J is TRBJ1-2 and V is TRBV27; 7 positions match TRBD1. Per germline, CDR1 MNHEY and CDR2 SMNVEV (reference sequence). Trimming at V came to 2 bases and at J to 8 bases, leaving 14 bases not matched to a gene. The CDR3 runs to 16 residues. The CDR3 sequence is CASSLKPTGLLIGYTF. The CDR3 DNA reads TGTGCCAGCAGTTTAAAACCGACAGGGCTGTTAATCGGCTACACCTTC.

The chain recombines TRBV6-1 with TRBJ2-2, with a possible D match to TRBD1 (5 bases). Germline assignment: CDR1 MNHNS and CDR2 SASEGT. This CDR3 has 15 amino acids. V was pared by 3 bases and J by 1 base, with 9 bases between. The CDR3 loop is CASSDRALNTGELFF. DNA of the CDR3: TGTGCCAGCAGTGACAGGGCCCTGAACACCGGGGAGCTGTTTTTT.